The 18 T cell receptor beta chains below all came from one sample that was sequenced in a study of cytomegalovirus exposure and HLA in healthy donors. Primers included in the PCR were 60 Vbeta and 13 Jbeta primers. Libraries were prepared by immunoSEQ multiplex PCR; TCRdb keeps only in-frame clonotypes and omits some of them. Its table lists some 84,000 clones. Sequencing was done on a sample of PBMCs. These receptor sequences come from a man aged 50-59 years in good health and CMV-seronegative.

Concerning this clone: An end of the junction does not agree with germline; a read error may underlie this. The V gene is TRBV7-7, the J gene TRBJ2-5; 11 nucleotides align to TRBD2. CDR3 length: 16 amino acids. The germline CDR1 and CDR2 sequences are SSHAT and FNYEAQ (reference sequence). This CDR3 is CASSPGLAGVQETQYF. The CDR3 nucleotides are TGTGCTAGCAGCCCCGGACTAGCGGGCGTTCAAGAGACCCAGTACTTC.

Written as DNA, the CDR3 is TGTGCCAGCAGTGGGGGGGTCGGGGGTTTGAGCCAGCCCCAGCATTTT. It translates to CASSGGVGGLSQPQHF. The genes are TRBV2 and TRBJ1-5; D might be TRBD1 (5 bases). This CDR3 is 16 amino acids long. Germline assignment: CDR1 SNHLY and CDR2 FYNNEI. V gave up 4 bases and J gave up 7 bases, with 20 bases separating them.

The chain employs TRBV28 and TRBJ1-1; D unresolved. The germline V gene encodes CDR1 MDHEN and CDR2 SYDVKM. CDR3 length equals 15 residues. The germline V and J ends were trimmed by 7 bases and 7 bases, with 22 bases remaining between them. The CDR3 DNA sequence: TGTGCCAGCACCCCCCCGGAGGGTAGTGTACTTGAAGCTTTCTTT. The encoded protein is CASTPPEGSVLEAFF.

J is TRBJ1-2 and V is TRBV28; TRBD1 matches 9 bases. Germline V CDR1 and CDR2: MDHEN, SYDVKM. This CDR3 spans 16 amino acids. V gave up 1 base and J gave up 4 bases; unmatched junction bases: 7. The CDR3 region has the DNA TGTGCCAGCAGTTTATCTACAGGGGGCTTGAGCTATGGCTACACCTTC. It encodes CASSLSTGGLSYGYTF.

The J gene is TRBJ2-1, the V gene TRBV19, with a tentative D call TRBD2 (5 bases). The CDR3 has 15 residues. CDR1 is LNHDA, CDR2 SQIVND, per germline (reference sequence). V was clipped by 3 bases and J by 6 bases, with 15 bases between them. This CDR3 is CASSITPDYFNEQFF. Here the CDR3 DNA reads TGTGCCAGTAGTATCACCCCTGACTACTTCAATGAGCAGTTCTTC.

The rearrangement joins TRBV28 to TRBJ1-2, with TRBD1 matching over 8 bases. The CDR3 length is 15 residues. V shed 6 bases and J 4 bases; nucleotides not matched to a gene: 10. The V gene's germline CDR1 is MDHEN and CDR2 SYDVKM. The DNA of the CDR3 is TGTGCCAGCAGGGCCCGGGACAGGCTATCCTATGGCTACACCTTC. Translating it yields CASRARDRLSYGYTF.

This chain joins TRBV6-6 and TRBJ1-2; D perhaps matches TRBD1 (6 bases). CDR3 size: 14 residues. V was shortened by 0 bases and J by 6 bases, with 11 bases between the two germline ends. Germline lookup yields CDR1 MNHNY and CDR2 SVGAGI (reference sequence). CDR3 region: CASSYSPRGDGYTF. CDR3 in DNA: TGTGCCAGCAGTTACTCCCCCAGGGGTGATGGCTACACCTTC.

This chain joins TRBV7-9 and TRBJ1-1; D is possibly TRBD1 (5 bases). Per germline, CDR1 SEHNR and CDR2 FQNEAQ (reference sequence). The CDR3 is 13 amino acids. Trimming took 5 bases from V and 3 from J, leaving 10 bases between them. CDR3 nucleotide sequence: TGTGCCAGCAGCGCCCAAGGGGACACTGAAGCTTTCTTT. It codes for CASSAQGDTEAFF.

The V and J genes are TRBV7-2 and TRBJ2-3; possible D gene TRBD2, 5 bases. The CDR3 is made up of 14 amino acids. Trimming took off 5 bases at V and 2 bases at J, with 11 bases between the two ends. Per the germline V gene, CDR1 is SGHTA and CDR2 is FQGNSA. This CDR3 is CASSRSVATDTQYF. The CDR3 nucleotides read TGTGCCAGCAGCCGTAGCGTAGCCACAGATACGCAGTATTTT.

Here the CDR3 reads CASSFPGQGSYEQYF. As DNA, the CDR3 is TGTGCCAGCAGCTTCCCGGGACAGGGTTCCTACGAGCAGTACTTC. V is TRBV5-4 and J is TRBJ2-7; the match to TRBD1 covers 9 bases. CDR3 length: 15 amino acids. Trimming took 2 bases from V and 1 from J; bases not matched to a gene: 4. The germline CDR1 and CDR2 sequences are SGHNT and YYREEE (reference sequence).

The V call is TRBV29-1, the J call TRBJ2-1; 14 nucleotides line up with TRBD2. Germline-derived CDR1 and CDR2 are SQVTM and ANQGSEA. The trim removed 1 base at V and 6 bases at J, leaving 5 bases unmatched. The CDR3 contains 16 residues. DNA of the CDR3: TGCAGCGTTGAAGGGACTAGCGGGGGGCGGTCCAATGAGCAGTTCTTC. The encoded protein is CSVEGTSGGRSNEQFF.

The chain employs TRBV5-1 and TRBJ2-1, with 11 nucleotides matching TRBD2. V was pared by 0 bases and J by 8 bases, with 10 bases of the junction left unmatched. Looked up from germline, CDR1 is SGHRS and CDR2 is YFSETQ. CDR3 size: 17 residues. The CDR3 here is CASSLATLAGGGYEQFF. Written as DNA, the CDR3 is TGCGCCAGCAGCTTGGCGACCCTAGCGGGGGGAGGGTATGAGCAGTTCTTC.

V is TRBV7-9 and J is TRBJ1-1, with D hard to call. Deletions cut 2 bases from V and 2 bases from J, with 6 bases between. Looked up from germline, CDR1 is SEHNR and CDR2 is FQNEAQ (reference sequence). This CDR3 has 13 amino acids. The CDR3 DNA follows: TGTGCCAGCAGCTTATCTAAAAACACTGAAGCTTTCTTT. Its translation: CASSLSKNTEAFF. The entire variable domain, with the rest obtained from reference TRBV7-9 and TRBJ1-1, is as follows: DTGVSQNPRHKITKRGQNVTFRCDPISEHNRLYWYRQTLGQGPEFLTYFQNEAQLEKSRLLSDRFSAERPKGSFSTLEIQRTEQGDSAMYLCASSLSKNTEAFFGQGTRLTVV.

This chain joins TRBV4-3 and TRBJ2-5; 9 bases map to TRBD1. The V and J ends lost 4 bases and 5 bases, in that order; junction bases with no gene match: 14. This CDR3 is 17 amino acids long. Germline CDR1 is LGHNA and CDR2 is YSLEER. CDR3 residues: CASSRQSGTGKGETQYF. The CDR3 DNA follows: TGCGCCAGCAGCCGCCAATCCGGGACAGGGAAGGGTGAGACCCAGTACTTC.

This chain uses TRBV9 with TRBJ1-2, with D possibly being TRBD1 (6 bases). Germline V gene sequence: CDR1 SGDLS, CDR2 YYNGEE. The CDR3 has 13 amino acids. V lost 0 bases and J 8 bases, leaving 11 bases between the germline ends. CDR3 region: CASSVDQGSGYTF. CDR3 nucleotide sequence: TGTGCCAGCAGCGTAGACCAGGGGAGCGGCTACACCTTC.

The chain joins TRBV6-1 to TRBJ1-1, with a weak D call TRBD1 (6 bases). CDR1 is MNHNS and CDR2 is SASEGT in the germline V gene. V lost 7 bases to trimming and J lost 7 bases, with 16 bases between them. CDR3 size: 13 residues. CDR3 sequence: CASTKSDRNEAFF. CDR3 in DNA: TGTGCCAGCACAAAGTCGGACAGAAATGAAGCTTTCTTT.

The J gene is TRBJ1-4, the V gene TRBV27; possibly TRBD1 for D (5 bases). The V gene lost 3 bases and the J gene lost 3 bases, with 11 bases spanning the gap. CDR3 length: 15 amino acids. CDR1 is MNHEY, CDR2 SMNVEV, per germline (reference sequence). Here the CDR3 reads CASSFQGWANEKLFF. The DNA of the CDR3 is TGTGCCAGCAGTTTCCAGGGTTGGGCTAATGAAAAACTGTTTTTT.

This chain links TRBV18 with TRBJ1-4; a possible D gene is TRBD1 (6 bases). From germline, CDR1 is KGHSH and CDR2 LQKENI. V gave up 6 bases and J gave up 7 bases, with 12 bases separating them. The CDR3 loop spans 13 amino acids. In DNA form, the CDR3 reads TGTGCCAGCTCCAGGGGACGAGGTGAAAAACTGTTTTTT. Its protein product is CASSRGRGEKLFF.